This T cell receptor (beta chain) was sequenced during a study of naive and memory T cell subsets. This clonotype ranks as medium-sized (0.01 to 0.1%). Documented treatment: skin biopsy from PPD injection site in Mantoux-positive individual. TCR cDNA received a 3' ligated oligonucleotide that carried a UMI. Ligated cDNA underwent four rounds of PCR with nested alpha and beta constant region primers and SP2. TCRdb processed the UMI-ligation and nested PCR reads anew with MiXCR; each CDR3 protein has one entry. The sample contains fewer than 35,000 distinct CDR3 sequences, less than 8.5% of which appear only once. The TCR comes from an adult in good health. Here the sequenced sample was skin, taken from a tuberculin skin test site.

DNA for the CDR3: TGCGCCAGCAGCCAGCTGCGACAGGCCGGGAATCAGCCCCAGCATTTT. Amino acids: CASSQLRQAGNQPQHF. This chain connects TRBV4-1 to TRBJ1-5; maybe TRBD1 (6 bases). V was trimmed by 3 bases and J by 4 bases, leaving 16 bases between them. Germline loops: CDR1 MGHRA, CDR2 YSYEKL. The CDR3 is made up of 16 amino acids.